This TCR beta chain originates from a study of OX40 agonist ivuxolimab in advanced cancers. Study-level findings and limits: At 0.1 to 3.0 mg/kg and by week 6, clonal expansion occurred in CD4+ and CD8+ blood T cells.

Regarding this clone: The antigen is not known.

Sequencing used immunoSEQ multiplex PCR; TCRdb keeps in-frame clones, though not all of them. The repertoire consists of about 73,000 clones, with 70% to 90% occurring once and the leading ten covering around 9.9%. The CDR3 length is 14 residues. Germline V gene sequence: CDR1 MNHEY, CDR2 SMNVEV (reference sequence). The V end was cut by 6 bases, the J end by 4 bases, with 14 bases between. The TCR originated in an adult with an advanced solid tumor such as melanoma, head and neck, liver or kidney cancer. The rearrangement joins TRBV27 to TRBJ2-3, with D perhaps matching TRBD1 or TRBD2 (5 bases each). The specimen comprised CD4+ or CD8+ T cells sorted from blood, sampled in a trial of the OX40 agonist ivuxolimab. The CDR3 coding sequence is TGTGCCAGCAGGCCGGGGCTGAGCGCAGATACGCAGTATTTT. This codes for CASRPGLSADTQYF.